These T cell receptor beta chains were read from a single sample in a study of T cells in Graves' hyperthyroidism and ophthalmopathy. TCRdb used MiXCR to reprocess the multiplex PCR reads, holding one entry per CDR3 protein. This sample has some 300,000 distinct CDR3 sequences; about an eighth occur once, and the top ten carry roughly 8%. The sample was blood. These receptors were collected from a woman aged 30 to 39 with Graves' hyperthyroidism that later progressed to Graves' ophthalmopathy. CDR3s include the opening cysteine and the closing phenylalanine or tryptophan. Fields, in order: V gene, CDR3 length, clone size, J gene, D gene, CDR3 DNA, CDR3 protein. A D gene is named only where the DNA matches it firmly. A clone size is listed for some rows: how often the clone was seen (once, few, many), or a class if it is expanded.

v_gene: TRBV6-2/TRBV6-3; len: 13; abundance: many; j_gene: TRBJ1-1; d_gene: -; CDR3nt: TGTGCCAGCAGTTACGGTCAGAACACTGAAGCTTTCTTT; CDR3aa: CASSYGQNTEAFF
v_gene: TRBV7-2; len: 16; abundance: many; j_gene: TRBJ1-6; d_gene: -; CDR3nt: TGTGCCAGCAGCTTAATACCCTTCGGGGAAGGTTCACCCCTCCACTTT; CDR3aa: CASSLIPFGEGSPLHF
v_gene: TRBV30; len: 14; abundance: many; j_gene: TRBJ2-1; d_gene: TRBD2; CDR3nt: TGTGCCTGGAGTGTCGGACTAGCGGGACCAAAGCAGTTCTTC; CDR3aa: CAWSVGLAGPKQFF
v_gene: TRBV27; len: 15; abundance: many; j_gene: TRBJ2-2; d_gene: TRBD2; CDR3nt: TGTGCCAGCAGTCCGGCGGGAGGGTTGGCCGGGGAGCTGTTTTTT; CDR3aa: CASSPAGGLAGELFF
v_gene: TRBV6-2/TRBV6-3; len: 11; abundance: many; j_gene: TRBJ2-7; d_gene: -; CDR3nt: TGTGCCAGCAGTTACTCGCGGGAGCAGTACTTC; CDR3aa: CASSYSREQYF
v_gene: TRBV30; len: 14; abundance: many; j_gene: TRBJ2-7; d_gene: -; CDR3nt: TGTGCCTGGAGCCGAGGAGGCCCAGCCTACGAGCAGTACTTC; CDR3aa: CAWSRGGPAYEQYF
v_gene: TRBV6-1; len: 15; abundance: many; j_gene: TRBJ1-1; d_gene: -; CDR3nt: TGTGCCAGCACTTTAGGTGGCAGACTAAACACTGAAGCTTTCTTT; CDR3aa: CASTLGGRLNTEAFF
v_gene: TRBV6-1; len: 13; abundance: many; j_gene: TRBJ1-1; d_gene: -; CDR3nt: TGTGCCAGCAGTTACGCGGGGGCAGACGAAGCTTTCTTT; CDR3aa: CASSYAGADEAFF
v_gene: TRBV4-3; len: 16; abundance: -; j_gene: TRBJ2-7; d_gene: TRBD1; CDR3nt: TGCGCCAGCAGCCGGGGTCCGGGACAGGGGGCCGACGAGCAGTACTTC; CDR3aa: CASSRGPGQGADEQYF
v_gene: TRBV9; len: 14; abundance: many; j_gene: TRBJ2-1; d_gene: TRBD2; CDR3nt: TGTGCCAGCAGCACACAGACTAGCCGCAATGAGCAGTTCTTC; CDR3aa: CASSTQTSRNEQFF
v_gene: TRBV7-2; len: 18; abundance: many; j_gene: TRBJ2-5; d_gene: TRBD2; CDR3nt: TGTGCCAGCAGCTCGGGACTAGCGGGAGGGGGGTCATCGGAGACCCAGTACTTC; CDR3aa: CASSSGLAGGGSSETQYF
v_gene: TRBV9; len: 15; abundance: -; j_gene: TRBJ2-1; d_gene: TRBD1; CDR3nt: TGTGCCAGCAGCGTAGGGACAGGGGCGAACAATGAGCAGTTCTTC; CDR3aa: CASSVGTGANNEQFF
v_gene: TRBV5-1; len: 16; abundance: few; j_gene: TRBJ2-1; d_gene: -; CDR3nt: TGCGCCAGCAGCTTGGGCGGGGCCAGCTCCTACAATGAGCAGTTCTTC; CDR3aa: CASSLGGASSYNEQFF
v_gene: TRBV6-2/TRBV6-3; len: 16; abundance: many; j_gene: TRBJ2-5; d_gene: -; CDR3nt: TGTGCCAGCAGCTCCGAACCCCCCCGCGAGCAAGAGACCCAGTACTTC; CDR3aa: CASSSEPPREQETQYF
v_gene: TRBV29-1; len: 16; abundance: many; j_gene: TRBJ2-1; d_gene: TRBD2; CDR3nt: TGCAGCGTGGGGGGAGGGTTAGCGGGTGGTTACAATGAGCAGTTCTTC; CDR3aa: CSVGGGLAGGYNEQFF
v_gene: TRBV7-2; len: 12; abundance: many; j_gene: TRBJ1-6; d_gene: -; CDR3nt: TGTGCCAGCAGCTTAGGTCTGAAACCCCTCCACTTT; CDR3aa: CASSLGLKPLHF
v_gene: TRBV27; len: 17; abundance: many; j_gene: TRBJ2-3; d_gene: TRBD2; CDR3nt: TGTGCCAGCAGTTTATCGGGACTAGCGGGCCAGGCAGATACGCAGTATTTT; CDR3aa: CASSLSGLAGQADTQYF
v_gene: TRBV9; len: 14; abundance: many; j_gene: TRBJ1-1; d_gene: TRBD1; CDR3nt: TGTGCCAGCAGCAAAACCTTGGGACAGACTGAAGCTTTCTTT; CDR3aa: CASSKTLGQTEAFF
v_gene: TRBV3-1; len: 17; abundance: -; j_gene: TRBJ2-5; d_gene: TRBD2; CDR3nt: TGTGCCAGCAGCCCGACCGGGAGCGGGAGGGCCAGAGAGACCCAGTACTTC; CDR3aa: CASSPTGSGRARETQYF
v_gene: TRBV5-1; len: 15; abundance: -; j_gene: TRBJ2-3; d_gene: TRBD1; CDR3nt: TGCGCCAGCAGCCTAAGACAGGGGCTCACAGATACGCAGTATTTT; CDR3aa: CASSLRQGLTDTQYF
v_gene: TRBV11-2; len: 14; abundance: many; j_gene: TRBJ1-6; d_gene: -; CDR3nt: TGTGCCAGCAGCTTAGAGCAGGGACGTTCACCCCTCCACTTT; CDR3aa: CASSLEQGRSPLHF
v_gene: TRBV29-1; len: 14; abundance: many; j_gene: TRBJ2-5; d_gene: TRBD1; CDR3nt: TGCAGCGTTGATCCGGGACAGGGAGGGGAGACCCAGTACTTC; CDR3aa: CSVDPGQGGETQYF
v_gene: TRBV20-1; len: 16; abundance: many; j_gene: TRBJ2-1; d_gene: TRBD2; CDR3nt: TGCAGTGCTAGAGCCGTCCGCGGGAGAAAGCGCAATGAGCAGTTCTTC; CDR3aa: CSARAVRGRKRNEQFF
v_gene: TRBV20-1; len: 16; abundance: -; j_gene: TRBJ2-1; d_gene: TRBD2; CDR3nt: TGCAGTGCTAGTGAACTAGCGGGAGGGGCCTACAATGAGCAGTTCTTC; CDR3aa: CSASELAGGAYNEQFF
v_gene: TRBV28; len: 12; abundance: many; j_gene: TRBJ1-1; d_gene: -; CDR3nt: TGTGCCAGCGGACTATCGAACACTGAAGCTTTCTTT; CDR3aa: CASGLSNTEAFF
v_gene: TRBV7-2; len: 14; abundance: many; j_gene: TRBJ2-3; d_gene: -; CDR3nt: TGTGCCAGCAGGGGGACTTTTAGCACAGATACGCAGTATTTT; CDR3aa: CASRGTFSTDTQYF
v_gene: TRBV19; len: 14; abundance: many; j_gene: TRBJ2-1; d_gene: TRBD1; CDR3nt: TGTGCCACCACCCCGAGACAGGGTAACAATGAGCAGTTCTTC; CDR3aa: CATTPRQGNNEQFF
v_gene: TRBV29-1; len: 13; abundance: many; j_gene: TRBJ1-1; d_gene: -; CDR3nt: TGCAGCGTTGGTGCAGGGACGAACACTGAAGCTTTCTTT; CDR3aa: CSVGAGTNTEAFF
v_gene: TRBV28; len: 14; abundance: -; j_gene: TRBJ2-5; d_gene: TRBD1; CDR3nt: TGTGCCAGCAGTACGCCGGGACAGGGACGTGCCCAGTACTTC; CDR3aa: CASSTPGQGRAQYF
v_gene: TRBV6-1; len: 14; abundance: many; j_gene: TRBJ1-1; d_gene: TRBD1; CDR3nt: TGTGCCAGCTGTAGAGGACAGGCTCCCGCTGAAGCTTTCTTT; CDR3aa: CASCRGQAPAEAFF